What follows are 30 T cell receptor beta chains derived from one specimen sequenced in a study of pediatric ulcerative colitis. Sequencing was performed with immunoSEQ multiplex PCR; in TCRdb, only in-frame clones are kept and a portion is missing. The profile shows more than 50,000 clones, about 87% of them singletons. What was sequenced was blood. These receptors all come from a boy under 18 who was a control in a study of pediatric ulcerative colitis.

The chain links TRBV6-5 to TRBJ1-3; D may be TRBD1 (6 bases). CDR1 is MNHEY and CDR2 is SVGAGI in the germline V gene. V was trimmed by 5 bases and J by 4 bases, leaving 12 bases between them. This CDR3 has 14 residues. The DNA for the CDR3 is TGTGCCAGCAGTCCTCAGGGGTTAGGAAACACCATATATTTT. Protein: CASSPQGLGNTIYF.

V and J are TRBV10-3 and TRBJ2-7, with D perhaps assigned TRBD1 or TRBD2 (5 bases each). CDR3 length equals 14 residues. Per germline, CDR1 ENHRY and CDR2 SYGVKD. Trimming shortened V by 7 bases and J by 5 bases, and 18 bases separated the two germline ends. The CDR3 DNA reads TGTGCCATCACTATCGGGACCCTCGGAGACGAGCAGTACTTC. It encodes CAITIGTLGDEQYF.

The rearrangement joins TRBV20-1 to TRBJ1-2; no reliable D call. Germline V CDR1 and CDR2: DFQATT, SNEGSKA (reference sequence). V lost 6 bases to trimming and J lost 3 bases, with 8 bases between them. The CDR3 spans 11 residues. The CDR3 loop reads CSAPRYYGYTF. The CDR3 DNA reads TGCAGTGCCCCTAGGTACTATGGCTACACCTTC.

V gene TRBV27 combines with J gene TRBJ1-1; no firm D call. Trimming pared 4 bases from V and 3 bases from J, leaving 18 bases between. The CDR3 is made up of 16 amino acids. Germline V gene lookup returns CDR1 MNHEY and CDR2 SMNVEV (reference sequence). The CDR3 here is CASSSIGKKEDTEAFF. The CDR3 DNA follows: TGTGCCAGCAGTTCTATAGGAAAGAAAGAGGACACTGAAGCTTTCTTT.

This clone has only one observation. The chain uses TRBV14 and TRBJ2-7, with 10 positions matching TRBD1. V shed 2 bases and J 0 bases; nucleotides not matched to a gene: 4. The CDR3 is 16 amino acids. CDR1 SGHDN and CDR2 FVKESK come from the germline V gene. The CDR3 is CASSQSGTGDSYEQYF. CDR3 bases: TGTGCCAGCAGCCAATCCGGGACAGGGGACTCCTACGAGCAGTACTTC.

The chain recombines TRBV7-8 with TRBJ1-4, with D perhaps matching TRBD1 (6 bases). The CDR3 is 16 residues long. V was pared by 5 bases and J by 8 bases, with 21 bases between. Looked up from germline, CDR1 is SGHVS and CDR2 is FQNEAQ. CDR3: CASSQRTDLAVEKLFF. CDR3 sequence (DNA): TGTGCCAGCAGCCAGAGGACAGACTTGGCTGTAGAAAAACTGTTTTTT.

The V call is TRBV30, the J call TRBJ1-2, with D perhaps TRBD1 (6 bases). V lost 1 base and J 8 bases, leaving 14 bases between the germline ends. This CDR3 is built from 13 residues. Germline CDR1 reads GTSNPN; CDR2 reads SVGIG (reference sequence). CDR3 nucleotides: TGTGCCTGGAGTGATACAGGGATAGGCGGCTACACCTTC. Protein sequence: CAWSDTGIGGYTF.

The CDR3 loop reads CASSLDIGGRGIYSNQPQHF. Here the CDR3 DNA reads TGTGCCAGCAGTCTCGATATAGGGGGCAGGGGAATTTATAGCAATCAGCCCCAGCATTTT. The chain combines TRBV28 with TRBJ1-5; 7 bases are a match to TRBD1. The junction had 19 bases not matched to a gene; V was cut back by 5 bases and J by 0 bases. The CDR3 consists of 20 residues. CDR1 is MDHEN, CDR2 SYDVKM, per germline. Based on the CDR3 plus reference TRBV28 and TRBJ1-5, the full variable domain is DVKVTQSSRYLVKRTGEKVFLECVQDMDHENMFWYRQDPGLGLRLIYFSYDVKMKEKGDIPEGYSVSREKKERFSLILESASTNQTSMYLCASSLDIGGRGIYSNQPQHFGDGTRLSIL.

This chain links TRBV7-8 with TRBJ1-1; possible D gene TRBD1, 5 bases. V lost 2 bases and J lost 4, with 11 bases in between. Per the germline V gene, CDR1 is SGHVS and CDR2 is FQNEAQ. CDR3 length: 14 residues. The CDR3 region has the DNA TGTGCCAGCAGCTTATCTGGGGACGGCACTGAAGCTTTCTTT. Its translation is CASSLSGDGTEAFF.

V and J are TRBV10-1 and TRBJ2-3, with no clear D. The V end lost 0 bases, the J end lost 1 base, and 5 bases lay between the germline ends. The CDR3 is 14 residues long. Germline loops: CDR1 WNHNN, CDR2 SYGVQD (reference sequence). CDR3 region: CASSESGGTDTQYF. The CDR3 DNA reads TGCGCCAGCAGTGAGTCTGGGGGCACAGATACGCAGTATTTT.

This clone was observed once. The V and J genes are TRBV6-4 and TRBJ2-2, with unresolved D. The CDR3 is 14 amino acids. The germline CDR1 and CDR2 sequences are MRHNA and SNTAGT. V was pared by 0 bases and J by 4 bases, with 6 bases between. CDR3 protein: CASSDSPGTGELFF. CDR3 DNA: TGTGCCAGCAGTGACTCGCCAGGCACCGGGGAGCTGTTTTTT.

The chain carries TRBV18 and TRBJ1-1; D not resolved. Trimming removed 0 bases from V and 1 base from J, with 21 bases in between. Per germline, CDR1 KGHSH and CDR2 LQKENI. This CDR3 has 19 amino acids. The CDR3 nucleotides are TGTGCCAGCTCACCACCGGGAGGGTATTTAGCCCAAGGGAACACTGAAGCTTTCTTT. This sequence encodes CASSPPGGYLAQGNTEAFF.

The V and J genes are TRBV6-1 and TRBJ2-3; D could derive from TRBD1 or TRBD2 (5 bases each). This CDR3 has 16 amino acids. V lost 2 bases, J lost 6 bases, and 18 bases lay in between. Germline V gives CDR1 MNHNS, CDR2 SASEGT. CDR3 in DNA: TGTGCCAGCAGTGAACCTCCAGGGACGGGCAATGATACGCAGTATTTT. It specifies CASSEPPGTGNDTQYF.

The V call is TRBV7-8, the J call TRBJ1-5; the D is unclear. This CDR3 region has 15 residues. CDR1 is SGHVS and CDR2 is FQNEAQ in the germline V gene. The V end was cut by 2 bases, the J end by 0 bases, with 8 bases between. The DNA for the CDR3 is TGTGCCAGCAGCTTAACTCGGTTTAGCAATCAGCCCCAGCATTTT. Its translation is CASSLTRFSNQPQHF. Looking up the rest from reference TRBV7-8 and TRBJ1-5 gives the full variable domain: GAGVSQSPRYKVAKRGQDVALRCDPISGHVSLFWYQQALGQGPEFLTYFQNEAQLDKSGLPSDRFFAERPEGSVSTLKIQRTQQEDSAVYLCASSLTRFSNQPQHFGDGTRLSIL.

The CDR3 region is CASRGTGDYSTDTQYF. CDR3 DNA: TGTGCCAGCAGGGGGACAGGGGACTATAGCACAGATACGCAGTATTTT. The V call is TRBV28, the J call TRBJ2-3; 10 bases agree with TRBD1. The length of the CDR3 is 16 residues. After removal of 6 bases from V and 0 bases from J, the junction contained 6 bases not matched to a gene. Germline loops: CDR1 MDHEN, CDR2 SYDVKM.

The chain joins TRBV7-3 to TRBJ2-3, with 7 bases aligning to TRBD2. The germline gives CDR1 SGHTA, CDR2 FQGTGA. V trimming: 1 base; J trimming: 8 bases; junction bases outside the gene matches: 9. The CDR3 loop spans 15 amino acids. The CDR3 DNA follows: TGTGCCAGCAGCTTAAGTTGGCTAGCGGAGGGTACGCAGTATTTT. It specifies CASSLSWLAEGTQYF. Based on the CDR3 plus reference TRBV7-3 and TRBJ2-3, the full variable domain is GAGVSQTPSNKVTEKGKYVELRCDPISGHTALYWYRQSLGQGPEFLIYFQGTGAADDSGLPNDRFFAVRPEGSVSTLKIQRTERGDSAVYLCASSLSWLAEGTQYFGPGTRLTVL.

This clone was picked up a small number of times. This rearrangement joins TRBV5-1 to TRBJ1-1; D gene uncertain. Trimming cost V 3 bases and J 7 bases, with 7 bases left between them. The CDR3 sequence is 11 residues long. The germline V gene encodes CDR1 SGHRS and CDR2 YFSETQ. The CDR3 sequence: CASSSTNEAFF. The CDR3 nucleotides read TGCGCCAGCAGCTCTACTAATGAAGCTTTCTTT.

The V gene is TRBV7-2, the J gene TRBJ1-1, with 10 positions matching TRBD1. This CDR3 region has 16 residues. Germline CDR1 and CDR2: SGHTA and FQGNSA. Unmatched junction bases numbered 7, after V lost 6 bases and J lost 0 bases. In DNA form, the CDR3 reads TGTGCCAGCAGGCCTCCGGGACAGGGGATGAACACTGAAGCTTTCTTT. It encodes CASRPPGQGMNTEAFF.

The rearrangement uses TRBV27 and TRBJ1-1; D not resolved. Trimming pared 4 bases from V and 4 bases from J, leaving 22 bases between. The CDR3 contains 17 residues. CDR1 is MNHEY, CDR2 SMNVEV, per germline (reference sequence). In DNA form, the CDR3 reads TGTGCCAGCAGTTCCGAATCCAAGGACCGGCGGTTCACTGAAGCTTTCTTT. Translated, it gives CASSSESKDRRFTEAFF.

This rearrangement joins TRBV5-4 to TRBJ1-5, with unresolved D. There are 14 residues in the CDR3. Trimming pared 2 bases from V and 1 base from J, leaving 7 bases between. Per the germline V gene, CDR1 is SGHNT and CDR2 is YYREEE (reference sequence). The CDR3 loop reads CASSLGPSNQPQHF. The CDR3 bases are TGTGCCAGCAGCTTAGGGCCGAGCAATCAGCCCCAGCATTTT. Filled out from reference TRBV5-4 and TRBJ1-5, the complete variable domain reads ETGVTQSPTHLIKTRGQQVTLRCSSQSGHNTVSWYQQALGQGPQFIFQYYREEENGRGNFPPRFSGLQFPNYSSELNVNALELDDSALYLCASSLGPSNQPQHFGDGTRLSIL.

The rearrangement joins TRBV4-2 to TRBJ1-4; no clear D gene. The length of the CDR3 is 15 residues. V was trimmed by 1 base and J by 6 bases, leaving 12 bases between them. Germline V gene sequence: CDR1 LGHNA, CDR2 YNFKEQ. The CDR3 DNA reads TGTGCCAGCAGCCAAGGTAACCCGAGGGATGAAAAACTGTTTTTT. Its protein product is CASSQGNPRDEKLFF.

The chain couples TRBV7-9 to TRBJ2-3, with D hard to call. Trimming removed 1 base at V and 5 bases at J, with 1 base between. Germline V gene sequence: CDR1 SEHNR, CDR2 FQNEAQ (reference sequence). The CDR3 runs 11 residues. The CDR3 DNA reads TGTGCCAGCAGCTTAGTAGATACGCAGTATTTT. This translates into CASSLVDTQYF.

This sequence joins TRBV14 and TRBJ2-5; 7 bases line up with TRBD1. This CDR3 has 15 residues. Germline-derived CDR1 and CDR2 are SGHDN and FVKESK. The J segment lost 3 bases and the V segment lost 5 bases, leaving 9 bases of the junction unmatched. The CDR3 loop reads CASSETSGTEETQYF. The CDR3 region has the DNA TGTGCCAGCAGCGAGACCTCCGGGACAGAAGAGACCCAGTACTTC.

This chain links TRBV5-4 with TRBJ1-1; 7 bases line up with TRBD1. The CDR3 extends over 15 amino acids. The V and J ends lost 0 bases and 1 base, in that order; junction bases with no gene match: 3. Germline assignment: CDR1 SGHNT and CDR2 YYREEE (reference sequence). This CDR3 reads CASSLAQGTNTEAFF. CDR3 in DNA: TGTGCCAGCAGCTTGGCACAGGGGACGAACACTGAAGCTTTCTTT.

The chain has TRBV6-1 and TRBJ1-1; D is undetermined. This CDR3 has 15 residues. Germline V gene lookup returns CDR1 MNHNS and CDR2 SASEGT. Trimming took 4 bases from V and 3 from J, leaving 15 bases between them. The CDR3, as DNA: TGTGCCAGCAGTGTAAGGGCAGCCCGGTACACTGAAGCTTTCTTT. Its translation: CASSVRAARYTEAFF.

J is TRBJ1-1 and V is TRBV5-1; TRBD1 agrees at 9 bases. V gave up 0 bases and J gave up 4 bases; unmatched junction bases: 4. Germline V CDR1 and CDR2: SGHRS, YFSETQ. The CDR3 spans 15 residues. The CDR3 region has the DNA TGCGCCAGCAGCTTGGCCGGGACAGGGTTCACTGAAGCTTTCTTT. It is translated as CASSLAGTGFTEAFF.

This clone was seen a single time. CDR3 sequence reads: CASSLLVKGTDTQYF. CDR3 DNA: TGCGCCAGCAGCTTGTTAGTTAAGGGGACAGATACGCAGTATTTT. V usage is TRBV5-1 and J usage is TRBJ2-3; D perhaps matches TRBD1 (5 bases). The CDR3 loop spans 15 amino acids. Germline-derived CDR1 and CDR2 are SGHRS and YFSETQ. Trimming shortened V by 1 base and J by 3 bases, and 12 bases separated the two germline ends.

The gene calls are TRBV7-3 and TRBJ1-1, with TRBD1 matching over 9 bases. The CDR3 has 17 residues. The V and J ends lost 6 bases and 1 base, in that order; junction bases with no gene match: 12. CDR1 and CDR2 from the germline V gene are SGHTA and FQGTGA. Here the CDR3 DNA reads TGTGCCAGCAGTTGGACCGGGACAGGGTACGCGAACACTGAAGCTTTCTTT. Encoded protein: CASSWTGTGYANTEAFF. The full variable domain, in which reference TRBV7-3 and TRBJ1-1 provide the parts outside the CDR3, is GAGVSQTPSNKVTEKGKYVELRCDPISGHTALYWYRQSLGQGPEFLIYFQGTGAADDSGLPNDRFFAVRPEGSVSTLKIQRTERGDSAVYLCASSWTGTGYANTEAFFGQGTRLTVV.

This sequence joins TRBV11-2 and TRBJ2-2; 8 positions match TRBD2. Per the germline V gene, CDR1 is SGHAT and CDR2 is FQNNGV. This CDR3 has 16 residues. The V and J ends lost 6 bases and 4 bases, in that order; junction bases with no gene match: 10. The CDR3 protein is CASRRPGLGATGELFF. CDR3 nucleotide sequence: TGTGCCAGCAGGCGTCCGGGACTAGGGGCCACCGGGGAGCTGTTTTTT.

The rearrangement joins TRBV19 to TRBJ1-2, with 8 bases aligning to TRBD1. The V gene end was trimmed by 3 bases and the J gene end by 6 bases; junction bases not matched to a gene: 9. CDR3 length equals 15 residues. Germline V gives CDR1 LNHDA, CDR2 SQIVND (reference sequence). Here the CDR3 DNA reads TGTGCCAGTAGTATGGAGCAGGGGGCTGGGAATGGCTACACCTTC. Its translation is CASSMEQGAGNGYTF.